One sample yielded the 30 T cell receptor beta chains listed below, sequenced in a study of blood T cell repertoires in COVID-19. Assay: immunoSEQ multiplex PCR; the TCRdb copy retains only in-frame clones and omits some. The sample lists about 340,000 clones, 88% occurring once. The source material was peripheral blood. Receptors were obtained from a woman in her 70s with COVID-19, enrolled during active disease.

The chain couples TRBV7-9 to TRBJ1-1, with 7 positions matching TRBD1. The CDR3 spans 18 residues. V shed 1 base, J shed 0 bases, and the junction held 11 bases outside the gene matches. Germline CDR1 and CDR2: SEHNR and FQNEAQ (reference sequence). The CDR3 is CASSLGRGPDGVNTEAFF. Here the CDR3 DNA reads TGTGCCAGCAGCTTAGGTAGGGGGCCCGACGGGGTGAACACTGAAGCTTTCTTT.

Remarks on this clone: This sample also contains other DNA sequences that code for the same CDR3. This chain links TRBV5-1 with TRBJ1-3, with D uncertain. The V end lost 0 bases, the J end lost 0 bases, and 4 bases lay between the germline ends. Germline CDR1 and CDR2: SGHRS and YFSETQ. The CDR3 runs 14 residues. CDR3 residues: CASSLGGSGNTIYF. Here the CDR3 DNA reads TGCGCCAGCAGCTTGGGAGGCTCTGGAAACACCATATATTTT.

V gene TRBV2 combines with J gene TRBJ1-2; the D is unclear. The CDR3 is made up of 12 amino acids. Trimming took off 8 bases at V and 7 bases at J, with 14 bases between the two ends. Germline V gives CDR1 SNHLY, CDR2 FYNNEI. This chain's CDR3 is CASRGSVGGYTF. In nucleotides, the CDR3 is TGTGCCAGCCGAGGGTCCGTTGGTGGCTACACCTTC. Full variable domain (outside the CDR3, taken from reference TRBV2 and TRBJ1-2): EPEVTQTPSHQVTQMGQEVILRCVPISNHLYFYWYRQILGQKVEFLVSFYNNEISEKSEIFDDQFSVERPDGSNFTLKIRSTKLEDSAMYFCASRGSVGGYTFGSGTRLTVV.

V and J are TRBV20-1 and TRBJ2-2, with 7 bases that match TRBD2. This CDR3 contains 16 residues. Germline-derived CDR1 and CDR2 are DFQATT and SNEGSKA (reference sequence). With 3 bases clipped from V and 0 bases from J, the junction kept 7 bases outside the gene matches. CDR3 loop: CSASVPGGPNTGELFF. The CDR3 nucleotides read TGCAGTGCTAGTGTGCCGGGGGGACCGAACACCGGGGAGCTGTTTTTT.

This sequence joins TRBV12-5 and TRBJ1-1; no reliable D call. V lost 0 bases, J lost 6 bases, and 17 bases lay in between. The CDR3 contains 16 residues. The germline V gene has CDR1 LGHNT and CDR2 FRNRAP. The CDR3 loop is CASGLVVNLAGAEAFF. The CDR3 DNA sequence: TGTGCTAGTGGTTTGGTAGTTAACCTGGCCGGGGCTGAAGCTTTCTTT.

The CDR3 DNA sequence: TGTGCCAGCAGGGTTGGGGGCGGGACAGGAGGTTACGAGCAGTACTTC. This translates into CASRVGGGTGGYEQYF. The chain uses TRBV27 and TRBJ2-7; 8 bases align to TRBD1. The CDR3 has 16 residues. The V gene end was trimmed by 6 bases and the J gene end by 4 bases; junction bases not matched to a gene: 14. From germline, CDR1 is MNHEY and CDR2 SMNVEV (reference sequence).

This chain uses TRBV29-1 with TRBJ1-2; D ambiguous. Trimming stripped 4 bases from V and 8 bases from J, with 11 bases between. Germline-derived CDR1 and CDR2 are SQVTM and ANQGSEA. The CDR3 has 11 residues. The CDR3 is CSVVTGRGYTF. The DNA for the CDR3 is TGCAGCGTTGTGACGGGGAGGGGCTACACCTTC.

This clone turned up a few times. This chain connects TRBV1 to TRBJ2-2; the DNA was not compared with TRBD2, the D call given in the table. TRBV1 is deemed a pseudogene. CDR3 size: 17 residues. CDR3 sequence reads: CTSSQDHPGGQDGELFF. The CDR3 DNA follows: TGCACCAGCAGCCAAGATCATCCGGGGGGCCAGGACGGGGAGCTGTTTTTT.

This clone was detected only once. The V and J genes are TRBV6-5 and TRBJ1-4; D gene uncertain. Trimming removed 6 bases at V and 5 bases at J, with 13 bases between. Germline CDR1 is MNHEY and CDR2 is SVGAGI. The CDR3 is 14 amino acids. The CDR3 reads CASRQWWMNEKLFF. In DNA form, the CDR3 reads TGTGCCAGCAGACAGTGGTGGATGAATGAAAAACTGTTTTTT.

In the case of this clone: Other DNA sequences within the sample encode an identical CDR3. The CDR3 protein is CASSVAGKNTEAFF. DNA for the CDR3: TGTGCCAGCAGCGTAGCCGGTAAAAACACTGAAGCTTTCTTT. The chain recombines TRBV9 with TRBJ1-1, with D unclear. Germline CDR1 reads SGDLS; CDR2 reads YYNGEE. This CDR3 comprises 14 residues. V lost 0 bases to trimming and J lost 2 bases, with 8 bases between them.

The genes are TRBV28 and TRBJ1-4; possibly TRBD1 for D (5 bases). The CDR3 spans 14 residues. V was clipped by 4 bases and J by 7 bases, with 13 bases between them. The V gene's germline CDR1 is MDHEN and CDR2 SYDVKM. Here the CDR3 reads CASSSPGQGEKLFF. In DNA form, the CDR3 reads TGTGCCAGCAGTTCCCCCGGGCAGGGTGAAAAACTGTTTTTT.

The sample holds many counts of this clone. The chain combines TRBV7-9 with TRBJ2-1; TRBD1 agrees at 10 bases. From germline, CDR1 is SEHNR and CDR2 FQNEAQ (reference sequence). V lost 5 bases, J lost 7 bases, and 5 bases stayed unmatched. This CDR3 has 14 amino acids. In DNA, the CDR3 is TGTGCCAGCAGCAGGGAGGACAGGGGGAATGAGCAGTTCTTC. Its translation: CASSREDRGNEQFF.

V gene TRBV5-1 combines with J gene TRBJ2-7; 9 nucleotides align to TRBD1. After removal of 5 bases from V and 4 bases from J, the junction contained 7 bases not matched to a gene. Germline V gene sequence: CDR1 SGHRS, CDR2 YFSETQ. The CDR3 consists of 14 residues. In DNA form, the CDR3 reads TGCGCCAGCAGGACGGGACAGGGAGTTTACGAGCAGTACTTC. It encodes CASRTGQGVYEQYF.

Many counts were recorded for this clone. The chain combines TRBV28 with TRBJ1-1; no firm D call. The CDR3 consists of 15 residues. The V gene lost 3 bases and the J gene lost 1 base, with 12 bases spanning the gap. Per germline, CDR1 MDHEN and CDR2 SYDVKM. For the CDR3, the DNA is TGTGCCAGCAGTTTTAGAGGCATACAGAACACTGAAGCTTTCTTT. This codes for CASSFRGIQNTEAFF.

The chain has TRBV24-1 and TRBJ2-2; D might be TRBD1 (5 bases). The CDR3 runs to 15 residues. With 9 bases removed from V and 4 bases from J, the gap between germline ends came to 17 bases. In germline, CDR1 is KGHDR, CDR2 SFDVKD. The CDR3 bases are TGTGCCACCCAACAGGCGACGTATGGCACCGGGGAGCTGTTTTTT. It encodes CATQQATYGTGELFF.

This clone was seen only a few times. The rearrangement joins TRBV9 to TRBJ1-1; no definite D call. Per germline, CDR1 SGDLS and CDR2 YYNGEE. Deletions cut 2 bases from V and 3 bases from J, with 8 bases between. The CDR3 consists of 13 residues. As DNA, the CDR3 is TGTGCCAGCAGCGTCGAAGCATACACTGAAGCTTTCTTT. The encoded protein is CASSVEAYTEAFF.

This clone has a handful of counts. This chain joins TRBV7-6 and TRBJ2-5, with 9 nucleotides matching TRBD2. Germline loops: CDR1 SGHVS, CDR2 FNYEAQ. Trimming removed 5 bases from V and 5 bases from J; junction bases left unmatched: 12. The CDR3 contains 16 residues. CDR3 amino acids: CASSPRPQRGVETQYF. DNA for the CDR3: TGTGCCAGCAGCCCCCGCCCCCAGCGGGGGGTGGAGACCCAGTACTTC.

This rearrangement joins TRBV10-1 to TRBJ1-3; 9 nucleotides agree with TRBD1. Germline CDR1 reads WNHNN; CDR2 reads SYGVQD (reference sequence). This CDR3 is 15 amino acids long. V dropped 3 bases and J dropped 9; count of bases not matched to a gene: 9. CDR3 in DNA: TGCGCCAGCAGTGAACAGGGGGCGGATGGGGGCACCATATATTTT. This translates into CASSEQGADGGTIYF.

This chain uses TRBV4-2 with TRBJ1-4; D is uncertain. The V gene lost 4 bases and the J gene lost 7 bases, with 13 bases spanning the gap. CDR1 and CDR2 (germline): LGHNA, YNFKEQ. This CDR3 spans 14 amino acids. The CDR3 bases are TGTGCCAGCAGCCGAAACCTAATCCTTGAAAAACTGTTTTTT. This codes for CASSRNLILEKLFF.

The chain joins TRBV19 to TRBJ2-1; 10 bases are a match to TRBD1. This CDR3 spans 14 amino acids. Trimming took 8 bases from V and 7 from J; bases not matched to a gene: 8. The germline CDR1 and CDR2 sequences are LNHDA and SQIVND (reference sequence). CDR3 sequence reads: CASQRQGALNEQFF. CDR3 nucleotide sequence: TGTGCCAGTCAGAGACAGGGGGCCTTGAATGAGCAGTTCTTC.

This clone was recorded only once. The CDR3 sequence: CASSVGGGTGNTIYF. CDR3 sequence (DNA): TGTGCCAGCAGCGTAGGGGGGGGCACTGGAAACACCATATATTTT. The chain recombines TRBV9 with TRBJ1-3, with D perhaps TRBD1 (6 bases). Deletions cut 0 bases from V and 2 bases from J, with 9 bases between. CDR1 and CDR2 (germline): SGDLS, YYNGEE. The CDR3 totals 15 residues.

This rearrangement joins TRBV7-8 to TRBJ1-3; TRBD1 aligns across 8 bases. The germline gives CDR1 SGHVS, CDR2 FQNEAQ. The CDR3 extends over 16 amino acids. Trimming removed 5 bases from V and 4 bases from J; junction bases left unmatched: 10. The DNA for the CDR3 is TGTGCCAGCAGCACTCGACAGGGGTTGGTAGGAAACACCATATATTTT. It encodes CASSTRQGLVGNTIYF.

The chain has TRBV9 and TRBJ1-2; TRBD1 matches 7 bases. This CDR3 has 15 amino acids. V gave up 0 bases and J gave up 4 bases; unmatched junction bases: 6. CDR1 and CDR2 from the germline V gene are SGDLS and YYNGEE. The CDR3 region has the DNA TGTGCCAGCAGCGTAGCGGCAGGGGGTGTCTATGGCTACACCTTC. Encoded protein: CASSVAAGGVYGYTF.

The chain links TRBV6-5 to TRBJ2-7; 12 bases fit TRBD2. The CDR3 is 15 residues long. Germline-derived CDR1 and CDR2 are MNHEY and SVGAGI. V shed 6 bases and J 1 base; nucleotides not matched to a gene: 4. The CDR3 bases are TGTGCCAGCAGCCCCCTAGCGGGGGGGTCCTACGAGCAGTACTTC. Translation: CASSPLAGGSYEQYF.

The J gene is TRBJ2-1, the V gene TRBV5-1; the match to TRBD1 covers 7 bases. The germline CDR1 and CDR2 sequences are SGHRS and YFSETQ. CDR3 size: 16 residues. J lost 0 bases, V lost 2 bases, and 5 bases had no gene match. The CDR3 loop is CASSFNGDSSYNEQFF. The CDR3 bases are TGCGCCAGCAGCTTTAATGGGGACAGCTCCTACAATGAGCAGTTCTTC. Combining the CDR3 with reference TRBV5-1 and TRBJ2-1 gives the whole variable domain KAGVTQTPRYLIKTRGQQVTLSCSPISGHRSVSWYQQTPGQGLQFLFEYFSETQRNKGNFPGRFSGRQFSNSRSEMNVSTLELGDSALYLCASSFNGDSSYNEQFFGPGTRLTVL.

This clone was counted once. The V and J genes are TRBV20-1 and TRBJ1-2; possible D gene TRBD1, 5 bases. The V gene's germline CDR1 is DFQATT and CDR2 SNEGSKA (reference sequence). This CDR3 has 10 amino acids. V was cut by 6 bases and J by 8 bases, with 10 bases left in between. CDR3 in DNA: TGCAGTGCGGCCAGGGAAGGCTACACCTTC. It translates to CSAAREGYTF.

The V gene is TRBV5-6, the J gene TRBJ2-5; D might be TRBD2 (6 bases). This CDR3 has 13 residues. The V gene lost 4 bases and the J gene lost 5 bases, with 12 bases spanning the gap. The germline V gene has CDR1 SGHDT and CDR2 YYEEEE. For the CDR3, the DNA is TGTGCCAGCAGCCCCGCCGGAGGGGAGACCCAGTACTTC. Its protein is CASSPAGGETQYF.

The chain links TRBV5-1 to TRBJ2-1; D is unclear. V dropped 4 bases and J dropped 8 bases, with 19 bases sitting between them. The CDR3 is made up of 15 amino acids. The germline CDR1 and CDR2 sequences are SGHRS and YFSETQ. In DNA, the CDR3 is TGCGCCAGCAGCCACACGGGTAATCCAATCTATGAGCAGTTCTTC. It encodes CASSHTGNPIYEQFF. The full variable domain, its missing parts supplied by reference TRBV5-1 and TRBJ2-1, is KAGVTQTPRYLIKTRGQQVTLSCSPISGHRSVSWYQQTPGQGLQFLFEYFSETQRNKGNFPGRFSGRQFSNSRSEMNVSTLELGDSALYLCASSHTGNPIYEQFFGPGTRLTVL.

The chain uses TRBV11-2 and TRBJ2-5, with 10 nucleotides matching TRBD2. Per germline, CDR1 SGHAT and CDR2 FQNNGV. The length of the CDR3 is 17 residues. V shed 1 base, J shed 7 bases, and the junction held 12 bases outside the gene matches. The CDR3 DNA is TGTGCCAGCAGCTTAGTGGGACGAGCGGGGGGGCGAGGGACCCAGTACTTC. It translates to CASSLVGRAGGRGTQYF.

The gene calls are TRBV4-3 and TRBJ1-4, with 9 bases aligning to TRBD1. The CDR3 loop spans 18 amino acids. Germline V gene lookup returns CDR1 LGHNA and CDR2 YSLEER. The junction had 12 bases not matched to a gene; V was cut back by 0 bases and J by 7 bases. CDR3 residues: CASSQDLGTGSISEKLFF. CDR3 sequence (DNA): TGCGCCAGCAGCCAAGATCTCGGGACAGGGAGTATTAGTGAAAAACTGTTTTTT.